These 16 T cell receptor beta chains share one sample of origin, sequenced in a study of T cell repertoires in cytomegalovirus infection. One entry per CDR3 protein, called by TCRdb with MiXCR from the reads. The sample records a few hundred thousand distinct CDR3 sequences, more than 8% being singletons. Material for sequencing was PBMCs. Every receptor here comes from a human donor in good health (CMV status not recorded). Some clones in this sample may be carry-over from other donors' samples.

The V and J genes are TRBV6-5 and TRBJ1-5; TRBD1 matches at 7 bases. V trimming: 4 bases; J trimming: 2 bases; junction bases outside the gene matches: 5. Germline CDR1 is MNHEY and CDR2 is SVGAGI. The CDR3 loop spans 15 amino acids. CDR3 sequence: CASSSQGWGNQPQHF. In nucleotides, the CDR3 is TGTGCCAGCAGTTCACAGGGGTGGGGCAATCAGCCCCAGCATTTT.

The chain carries TRBV19 and TRBJ1-4, with no clear D. V lost 9 bases and J 7 bases, leaving 12 bases between the germline ends. The CDR3 has 12 residues. Germline V gene data show CDR1 as LNHDA and CDR2 as SQIVND (reference sequence). The CDR3 reads CASQVLGEKLFF. The CDR3 bases are TGTGCCAGCCAAGTCCTCGGTGAAAAACTGTTTTTT.

This chain uses TRBV4-2 with TRBJ2-3, with a possible D match to TRBD1 (6 bases). This CDR3 comprises 15 residues. Germline V gives CDR1 LGHNA, CDR2 YNFKEQ. Trimming pared 4 bases from V and 3 bases from J, leaving 14 bases between. This CDR3 reads CASSPRTEGTDTQYF. CDR3 DNA: TGTGCCAGCAGCCCCCGGACAGAAGGGACAGATACGCAGTATTTT.

The rearrangement joins TRBV12-3 or TRBV12-4 to TRBJ2-1, with 9 bases matching TRBD2. J gave up 4 bases and V 3 bases, and 7 bases lay outside the gene matches. The CDR3 length is 16 residues. The CDR3 is CASSFEAGGGYNEQFF. CDR3 nucleotides: TGTGCCAGCAGTTTTGAGGCGGGGGGGGGATACAATGAGCAGTTCTTC.

The sample holds many counts of this clonotype. V and J are TRBV5-1 and TRBJ1-1; possible D gene TRBD1, 6 bases. Between the trimmed V and J ends, which lost 4 bases and 6 bases, there was a span of 16 bases. This CDR3 is built from 14 residues. Germline V lookup: CDR1 SGHRS, CDR2 YFSETQ. The DNA for the CDR3 is TGCGCCAGCAGCCCGTCACAGGGACTCTCTGAAGCTTTCTTT. It translates to CASSPSQGLSEAFF.

This clonotype has more than one count but fewer than ten. This sequence joins TRBV3-1 and TRBJ2-3; 11 nucleotides line up with TRBD1. This CDR3 contains 15 residues. V lost 4 bases, J lost 4 bases, and 4 bases stayed unmatched. CDR1 and CDR2 (germline): LGHDT, YNNKEL (reference sequence). The CDR3 loop reads CASSPGQGASDTQYF. The CDR3 bases are TGTGCCAGCAGCCCAGGACAGGGGGCTTCAGATACGCAGTATTTT.

This clonotype appeared a few times. V and J are TRBV27 and TRBJ2-7; no reliable D call. The CDR3 sequence is 13 residues long. The germline V gene has CDR1 MNHEY and CDR2 SMNVEV (reference sequence). V was shortened by 6 bases and J by 7 bases, with 16 bases between the two germline ends. In DNA, the CDR3 is TGTGCCAGCAGGCCTGGGTACCTGAGGGAGCAGTACTTC. This gives the protein CASRPGYLREQYF.

This clonotype has only a few counts. J is TRBJ2-7 and V is TRBV12-3 or TRBV12-4, with a weak D call TRBD1 (5 bases). The CDR3 has 12 amino acids. Trimming took 8 bases from V and 5 from J, leaving 13 bases between them. In DNA form, the CDR3 reads TGTGCCAGCCAAGGGGCTGGCCACGAGCAGTACTTC. Protein sequence: CASQGAGHEQYF.

This clonotype was recorded many times. The V and J genes are TRBV12-3 or TRBV12-4 and TRBJ1-1; 7 bases fit TRBD1. The CDR3 spans 13 residues. The ends lost 4 bases at V and 1 base at J; junction bases unmatched: 0. CDR3 bases: TGTGCCAGCAGTTGGACAGGGAACACTGAAGCTTTCTTT. Its translation: CASSWTGNTEAFF.

This clonotype appeared a few times. This chain connects TRBV20-1 to TRBJ2-7; the D is unclear. Deletions cut 3 bases from V and 0 bases from J, with 6 bases between. Germline V gene data show CDR1 as DFQATT and CDR2 as SNEGSKA (reference sequence). The CDR3 totals 12 residues. The CDR3 sequence: CSASRYSYEQYF. Written as DNA, the CDR3 is TGCAGTGCTAGCCGATACTCCTACGAGCAGTACTTC.

There are many counts of this clonotype. The chain couples TRBV7-9 to TRBJ1-1, with D possibly TRBD1 on 5 matching bases. CDR3 size: 14 residues. The germline V gene encodes CDR1 SEHNR and CDR2 FQNEAQ (reference sequence). The V end lost 7 bases, the J end lost 3 bases, and 15 bases lay between the germline ends. The CDR3 nucleotides are TGTGCCAGCACCATCAGGGCTGGCGACACTGAAGCTTTCTTT. This codes for CASTIRAGDTEAFF.

This clonotype was seen a few times. J is TRBJ2-7 and V is TRBV7-2; TRBD1 matches 9 bases. This CDR3 region has 15 residues. With V trimmed by 4 bases and J by 7 bases, 11 bases remained unmatched. Germline CDR1 reads SGHTA; CDR2 reads FQGNSA. The CDR3 region is CASSYRRTGAGEQYF. Here the CDR3 DNA reads TGTGCCAGCAGCTACAGAAGGACAGGGGCGGGGGAGCAGTACTTC.

This clonotype was seen a few times. In DNA, the CDR3 is TGCGCCAGCATCAAGGGACTCGTAGCCAAAAACATTCAGTACTTC. It encodes CASIKGLVAKNIQYF. The rearrangement uses TRBV23-1 and TRBJ2-4, with a possible D match to TRBD2 (6 bases). TRBV23-1 has ORF status, its function being uncertain. V lost 7 bases and J 0 bases, leaving 13 bases between the germline ends. The CDR3 spans 15 residues.

The chain carries TRBV20-1 and TRBJ2-7; 7 bases agree with TRBD1. In germline, CDR1 is DFQATT, CDR2 SNEGSKA (reference sequence). The junction had 4 bases not matched to a gene; V was cut back by 5 bases and J by 0 bases. The CDR3 runs to 13 residues. CDR3 loop: CSAWDSRSYEQYF. CDR3 bases: TGCAGTGCTTGGGACAGTCGCTCCTACGAGCAGTACTTC.

CDR3 in amino acids: CSAEDGLLLTGRRGEQFF. For the CDR3, the DNA is TGCAGTGCTGAGGATGGACTGCTTCTAACGGGGCGGAGAGGGGAGCAGTTCTTC. The rearrangement uses TRBV20-1 and TRBJ2-1; either TRBD1 or TRBD2 may supply D (5 bases each). This CDR3 comprises 18 residues. Looked up from germline, CDR1 is DFQATT and CDR2 is SNEGSKA (reference sequence). V dropped 5 bases and J dropped 10 bases, with 33 bases sitting between them.

This clonotype occurred a few times. The chain has TRBV2 and TRBJ1-4, with TRBD1 as a possible D gene (6 bases). Per the germline V gene, CDR1 is SNHLY and CDR2 is FYNNEI. The CDR3 has 13 residues. Trimming stripped 2 bases from V and 5 bases from J, with 6 bases between. The CDR3 DNA reads as TGTGCCAGCAGTGAACAGGGGAATGAAAAACTGTTTTTT. It yields the protein CASSEQGNEKLFF. Looking up the rest from reference TRBV2 and TRBJ1-4 gives the full variable domain: EPEVTQTPSHQVTQMGQEVILRCVPISNHLYFYWYRQILGQKVEFLVSFYNNEISEKSEIFDDQFSVERPDGSNFTLKIRSTKLEDSAMYFCASSEQGNEKLFFGSGTQLSVL.